This T cell receptor beta chain was observed in a study of T cell repertoires in cytomegalovirus infection. Study in general: HLA-C-restricted CMV epitopes, recently identified, and well-studied HLA-B-restricted ones were used by the study. Indicated by public TCR beta signatures were CMV infection and matching HLA type. Findings and caveats of the study: The cumulative frequency of public TCR beta families identified carriers of CMV plus the relevant HLA. HLA-C-restricted CMV clonotypes gave the most frequent clonotype in two of eight donors.

Turning to this clonotype: Its target is not known.

TCRdb called the reads again in MiXCR, with one record for every CDR3 protein. The profile shows about 830,000 distinct CDR3 sequences, 32% of them singletons. The V gene's germline CDR1 is SGHRS and CDR2 YFSETQ. Trimming took off 0 bases at V and 5 bases at J, with 14 bases between the two ends. The length of the CDR3 is 15 residues. The source of this sequence is a human donor in good health (CMV status not recorded). Some clones in this sample may be carry-over from other donors' samples. The chain couples TRBV5-1 to TRBJ2-5, with D uncertain. The sequencing here drew on cultured CD8+ T cells from PBMCs, taken from culture after CMV antigen stimulation. CDR3 sequence: CASSLGSMSRETQYF. In DNA, the CDR3 is TGCGCCAGCAGCTTGGGGAGCATGAGTAGGGAGACCCAGTACTTC.